A selection of T cell receptor beta chains follows, all from one sample in a study of persistence of HIV-infected CD4 T cells. Antigens of these TCRs are unknown. Some clones are missing from TCRdb's copy, which holds only in-frame ones; the method was immunoSEQ multiplex PCR. Seen here are approximately 40,000 clones, roughly 74% observed once, and the top ten hold 14%. This material consisted of CD4+ T cells sorted from PBMCs after approximately 20-hour stimulation, taken from a patient who received antiretroviral therapy. Source of these receptors: an adult man with HIV who was CMV-seropositive. Each CDR3 is given with its conserved first and last residue. The order of the fields is clone size, D gene, J gene, V gene, CDR3 DNA, CDR3 protein. A D gene is named only where the DNA matches it firmly. A clone size is listed for some rows: how often the clone was seen (once, few, many), or a class if it is expanded.

size: NA; D: TRBD1; J: TRBJ1-5; V: TRBV7-2; DNA: TGTGCCAGCAGCACCAGGACAGGGGAAGGCAATCAGCCCCAGCATTTT; CDR3: CASSTRTGEGNQPQHF
size: NA; D: NA; J: TRBJ1-2; V: TRBV30; DNA: TGTGCCTGGAGTGTAGTAGTTGGCCGTGGCTACACCTTC; CDR3: CAWSVVVGRGYTF
size: NA; D: NA; J: TRBJ1-6; V: TRBV2; DNA: TGTGCCAGCGCTCCTTCCTATGGGCGGTATAATTCACCCCTCCACTTT; CDR3: CASAPSYGRYNSPLHF
size: NA; D: NA; J: TRBJ1-1; V: TRBV18; DNA: TGTGCCAGCTCACCGCTCAGGGAGGGCACTGAAGCTTTCTTT; CDR3: CASSPLREGTEAFF
size: once; D: NA; J: TRBJ1-1; V: TRBV10-3; DNA: TGTGCCACCGTCCCGGGGAGTGATAACACTGAAGCTTTCTTT; CDR3: CATVPGSDNTEAFF
size: once; D: NA; J: TRBJ2-7; V: TRBV7-3; DNA: TGTGCCAGCAGCTTACAGGGCGGGATGGGGCCCTACGAGCAGTACTTC; CDR3: CASSLQGGMGPYEQYF
size: NA; D: NA; J: TRBJ2-2; V: TRBV5-1; DNA: TGCGCCAGCACGGAGGGGAACACCGGGGAGCTGTTTTTT; CDR3: CASTEGNTGELFF
size: NA; D: NA; J: TRBJ1-1; V: TRBV6-4; DNA: TGTGCCAGCAGACGTACCGGTTTGCTAAACACTGAAGCTTTCTTT; CDR3: CASRRTGLLNTEAFF
size: once; D: TRBD1; J: TRBJ1-3; V: TRBV6-5; DNA: TGTGCCAGCAGTCGACAGGGGGAGACTGGAAACACCATATATTTT; CDR3: CASSRQGETGNTIYF
size: NA; D: NA; J: TRBJ1-4; V: TRBV7-9; DNA: TGTGCCAGCAGCTTAAGCTCTGGAGTTGAAAAACTGTTTTTT; CDR3: CASSLSSGVEKLFF
size: NA; D: NA; J: TRBJ1-2; V: TRBV7-8; DNA: TGTGCCAGCAGCTTAGTTATCAGGGACCCTGCCTATGGCTACACCTTC; CDR3: CASSLVIRDPAYGYTF
size: NA; D: TRBD1; J: TRBJ2-1; V: TRBV5-1; DNA: TGCGCCAGCAGCGCAAGGACAGGTCGGGGCAATGAGCAGTTCTTC; CDR3: CASSARTGRGNEQFF
size: NA; D: NA; J: TRBJ1-6; V: TRBV12-3/TRBV12-4; DNA: TGTGCCAGCAGAAAATGGAATTCACCCCTCCACTTT; CDR3: CASRKWNSPLHF
size: NA; D: NA; J: TRBJ2-3; V: TRBV14; DNA: TGTGCCAGCACCCCCTTCGGAATCGGCACAGATACGCAGTATTTT; CDR3: CASTPFGIGTDTQYF
size: NA; D: NA; J: TRBJ2-7; V: TRBV29-1; DNA: TGCAGCGTCTCAGGCTTACGGCAGGGGGACTTCTACGAGCAGTACTTC; CDR3: CSVSGLRQGDFYEQYF
size: NA; D: NA; J: TRBJ2-3; V: TRBV7-2; DNA: TGTGCCAGCAGCCTTTGGCGGACCTACACAGATACGCAGTATTTT; CDR3: CASSLWRTYTDTQYF
size: NA; D: TRBD1; J: TRBJ2-7; V: TRBV14; DNA: TGTGCCAGCAGCCTAGACAGGGGATCCCACGAGCAGTACTTC; CDR3: CASSLDRGSHEQYF
size: NA; D: TRBD1; J: TRBJ1-2; V: TRBV9; DNA: TGTGCCAGCAGCGTAGCTACAGGGGCAGGCTACACCTTC; CDR3: CASSVATGAGYTF
size: once; D: NA; J: TRBJ1-1; V: TRBV28; DNA: TGTGCCAGCAGGGGCCTCACTGAAGCTTTCTTT; CDR3: CASRGLTEAFF
size: NA; D: NA; J: TRBJ2-3; V: TRBV7-9; DNA: TGTGCCAGCAGCTTTACCGGGACCCAGGGAGATACGCAGTATTTT; CDR3: CASSFTGTQGDTQYF
size: few; D: NA; J: TRBJ2-2; V: TRBV19; DNA: TGTGCCAGTAGTATGGACGGTTATCGGGTCGGGGAGCTGTTTTTT; CDR3: CASSMDGYRVGELFF
size: few; D: NA; J: TRBJ1-2; V: TRBV27; DNA: TGTGCCAGCAGTTTATCGCGGAAAGGGTATGGCTACACCTTC; CDR3: CASSLSRKGYGYTF
size: NA; D: TRBD1; J: TRBJ1-6; V: TRBV3-1/TRBV3-2; DNA: TGTGCCAGCAGCCAAGGGGGGGGGACAGGAACTTCACCCCTCCACTTT; CDR3: CASSQGGGTGTSPLHF
size: NA; D: NA; J: TRBJ2-7; V: TRBV10-3; DNA: TGTGCCATCAGTCCGGGGCGCCTCGAGCAGTACTTC; CDR3: CAISPGRLEQYF
size: NA; D: TRBD2; J: TRBJ2-2; V: TRBV7-2; DNA: TGTGCCAGCAGCTCCACTCCTATTGTAGGACTAGTCTCCGGGGAGCTGTTTTTT; CDR3: CASSSTPIVGLVSGELFF